This T cell receptor (beta chain) was identified in a study of blood T cells in healthy people across ages. A second PCR, run for about 6 to 12 cycles, used a sample-barcoded 5' primer plus a J-beta primer mix. TCRdb fed the 5' RACE reads into MiXCR, producing one record per CDR3 protein. The table has more than 900,000 distinct CDR3 sequences, 20% to 25% seen once; the top ten hold around 0.7%. Germline V gene data show CDR1 as SNHLY and CDR2 as FYNNEI. Trimming cost V 6 bases and J 5 bases, with 10 bases left between them. This CDR3 spans 12 amino acids. General study points: A strong correlation between TCR beta diversity and naive T cell percentage was seen.

As concerns this clonotype: Its target is unknown.

These sequences were also reported in another study, on T cells of mothers and their children.

Sequenced: blood. The source of this sequence is a girl aged 2-9 years in good health. The chain links TRBV2 to TRBJ1-2; D is ambiguous. The CDR3 reads CASSTQTYGYTF. The CDR3 DNA follows: TGTGCCAGCAGCACCCAGACTTATGGCTACACCTTC. Full variable domain (rest looked up from reference TRBV2 and TRBJ1-2): EPEVTQTPSHQVTQMGQEVILRCVPISNHLYFYWYRQILGQKVEFLVSFYNNEISEKSEIFDDQFSVERPDGSNFTLKIRSTKLEDSAMYFCASSTQTYGYTFGSGTRLTVV.